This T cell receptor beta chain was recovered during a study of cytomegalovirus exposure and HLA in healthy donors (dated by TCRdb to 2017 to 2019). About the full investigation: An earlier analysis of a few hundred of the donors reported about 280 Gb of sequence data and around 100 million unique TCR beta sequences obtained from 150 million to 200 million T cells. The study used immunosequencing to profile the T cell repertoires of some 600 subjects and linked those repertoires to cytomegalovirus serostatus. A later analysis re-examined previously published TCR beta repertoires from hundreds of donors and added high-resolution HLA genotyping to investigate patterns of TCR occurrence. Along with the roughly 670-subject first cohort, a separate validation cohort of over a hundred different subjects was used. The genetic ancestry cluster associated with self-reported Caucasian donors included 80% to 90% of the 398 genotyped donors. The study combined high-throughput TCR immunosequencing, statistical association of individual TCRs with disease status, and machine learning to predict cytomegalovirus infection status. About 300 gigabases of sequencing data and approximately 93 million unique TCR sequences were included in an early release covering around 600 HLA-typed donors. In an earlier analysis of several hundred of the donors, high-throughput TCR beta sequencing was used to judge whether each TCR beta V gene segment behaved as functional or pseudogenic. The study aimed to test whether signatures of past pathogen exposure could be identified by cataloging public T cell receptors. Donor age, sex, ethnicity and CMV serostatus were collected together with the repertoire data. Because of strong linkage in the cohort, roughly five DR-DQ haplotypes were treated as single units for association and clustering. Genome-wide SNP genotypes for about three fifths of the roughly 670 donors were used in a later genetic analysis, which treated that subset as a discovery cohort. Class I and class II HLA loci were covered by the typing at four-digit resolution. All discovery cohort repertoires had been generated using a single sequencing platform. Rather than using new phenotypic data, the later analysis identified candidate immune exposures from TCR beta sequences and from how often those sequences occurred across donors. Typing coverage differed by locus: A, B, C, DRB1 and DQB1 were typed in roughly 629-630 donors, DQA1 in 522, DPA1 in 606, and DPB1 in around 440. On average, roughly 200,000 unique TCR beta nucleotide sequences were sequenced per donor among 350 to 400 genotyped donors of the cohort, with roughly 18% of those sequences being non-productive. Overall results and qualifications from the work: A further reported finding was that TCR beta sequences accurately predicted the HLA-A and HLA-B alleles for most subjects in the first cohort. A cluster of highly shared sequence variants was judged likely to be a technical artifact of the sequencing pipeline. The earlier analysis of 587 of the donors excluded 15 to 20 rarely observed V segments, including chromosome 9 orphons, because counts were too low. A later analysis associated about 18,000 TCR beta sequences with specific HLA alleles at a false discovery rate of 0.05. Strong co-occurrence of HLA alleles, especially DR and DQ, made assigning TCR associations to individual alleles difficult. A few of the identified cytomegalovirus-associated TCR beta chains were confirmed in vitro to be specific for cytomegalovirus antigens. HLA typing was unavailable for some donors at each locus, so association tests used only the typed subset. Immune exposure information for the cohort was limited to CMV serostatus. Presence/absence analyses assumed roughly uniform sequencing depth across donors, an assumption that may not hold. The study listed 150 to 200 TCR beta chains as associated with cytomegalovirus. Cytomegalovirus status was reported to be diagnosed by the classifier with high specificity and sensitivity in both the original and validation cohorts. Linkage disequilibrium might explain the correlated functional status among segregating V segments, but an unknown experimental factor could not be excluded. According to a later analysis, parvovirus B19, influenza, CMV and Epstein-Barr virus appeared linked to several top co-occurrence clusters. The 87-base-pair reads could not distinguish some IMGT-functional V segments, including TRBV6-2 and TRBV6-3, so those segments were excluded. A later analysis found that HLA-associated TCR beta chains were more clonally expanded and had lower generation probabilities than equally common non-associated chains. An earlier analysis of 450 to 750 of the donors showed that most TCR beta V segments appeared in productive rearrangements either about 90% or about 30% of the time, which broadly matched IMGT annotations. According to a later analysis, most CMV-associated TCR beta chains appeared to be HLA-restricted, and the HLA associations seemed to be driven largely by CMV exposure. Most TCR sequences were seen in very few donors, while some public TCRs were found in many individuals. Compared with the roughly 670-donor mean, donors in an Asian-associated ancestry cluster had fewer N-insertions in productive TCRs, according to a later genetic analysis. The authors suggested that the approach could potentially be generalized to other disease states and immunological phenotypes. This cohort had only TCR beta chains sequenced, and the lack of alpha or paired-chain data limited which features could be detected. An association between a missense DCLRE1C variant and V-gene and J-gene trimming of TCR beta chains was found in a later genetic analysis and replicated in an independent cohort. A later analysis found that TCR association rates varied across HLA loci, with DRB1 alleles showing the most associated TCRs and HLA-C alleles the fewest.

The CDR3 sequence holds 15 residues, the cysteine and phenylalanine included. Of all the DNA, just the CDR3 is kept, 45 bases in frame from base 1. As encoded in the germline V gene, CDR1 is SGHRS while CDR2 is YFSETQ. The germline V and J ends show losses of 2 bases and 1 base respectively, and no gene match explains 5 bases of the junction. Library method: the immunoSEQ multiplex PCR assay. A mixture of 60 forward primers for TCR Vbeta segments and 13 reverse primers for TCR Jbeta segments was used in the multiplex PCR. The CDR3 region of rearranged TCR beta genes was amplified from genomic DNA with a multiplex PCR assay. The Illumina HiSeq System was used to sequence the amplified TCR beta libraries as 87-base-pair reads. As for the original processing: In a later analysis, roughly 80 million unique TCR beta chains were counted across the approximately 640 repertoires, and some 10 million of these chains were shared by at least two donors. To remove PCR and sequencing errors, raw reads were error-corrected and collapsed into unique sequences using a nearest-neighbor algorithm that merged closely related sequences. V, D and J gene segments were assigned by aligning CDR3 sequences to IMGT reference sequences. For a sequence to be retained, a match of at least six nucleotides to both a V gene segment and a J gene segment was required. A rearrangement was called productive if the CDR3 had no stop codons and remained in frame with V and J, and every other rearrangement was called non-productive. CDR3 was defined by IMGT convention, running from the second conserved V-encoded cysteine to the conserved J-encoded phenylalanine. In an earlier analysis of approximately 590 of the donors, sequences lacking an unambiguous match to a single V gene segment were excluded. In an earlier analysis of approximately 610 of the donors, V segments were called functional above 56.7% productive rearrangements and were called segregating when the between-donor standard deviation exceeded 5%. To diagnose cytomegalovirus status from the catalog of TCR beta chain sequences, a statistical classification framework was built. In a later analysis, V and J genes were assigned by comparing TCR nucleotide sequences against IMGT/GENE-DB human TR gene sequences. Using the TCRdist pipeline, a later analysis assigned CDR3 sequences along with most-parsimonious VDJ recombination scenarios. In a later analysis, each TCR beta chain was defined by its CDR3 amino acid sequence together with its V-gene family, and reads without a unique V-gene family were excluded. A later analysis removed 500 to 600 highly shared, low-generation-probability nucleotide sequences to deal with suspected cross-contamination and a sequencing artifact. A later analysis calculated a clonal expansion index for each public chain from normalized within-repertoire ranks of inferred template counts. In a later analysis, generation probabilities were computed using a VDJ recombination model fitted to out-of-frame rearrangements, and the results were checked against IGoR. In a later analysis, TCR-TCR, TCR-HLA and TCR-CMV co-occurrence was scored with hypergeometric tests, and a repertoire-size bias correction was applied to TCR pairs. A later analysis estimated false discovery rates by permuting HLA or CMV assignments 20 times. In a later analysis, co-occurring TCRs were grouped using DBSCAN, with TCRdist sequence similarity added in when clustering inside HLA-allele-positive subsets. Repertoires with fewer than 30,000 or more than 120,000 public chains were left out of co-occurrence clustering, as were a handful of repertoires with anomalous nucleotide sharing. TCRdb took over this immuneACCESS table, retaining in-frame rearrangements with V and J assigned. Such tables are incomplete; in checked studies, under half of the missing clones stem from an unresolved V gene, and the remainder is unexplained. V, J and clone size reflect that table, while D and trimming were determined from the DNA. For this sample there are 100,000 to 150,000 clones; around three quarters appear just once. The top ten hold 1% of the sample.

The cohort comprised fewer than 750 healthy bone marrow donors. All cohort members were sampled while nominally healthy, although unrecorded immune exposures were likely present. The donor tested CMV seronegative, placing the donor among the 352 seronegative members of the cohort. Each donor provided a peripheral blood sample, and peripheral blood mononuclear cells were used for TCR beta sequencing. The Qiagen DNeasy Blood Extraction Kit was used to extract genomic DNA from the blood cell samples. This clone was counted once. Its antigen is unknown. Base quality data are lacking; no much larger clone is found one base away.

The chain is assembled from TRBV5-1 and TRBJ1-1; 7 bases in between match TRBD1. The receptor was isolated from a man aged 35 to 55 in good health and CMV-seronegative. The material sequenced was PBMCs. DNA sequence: TGCGCCAGCAGCTTCGGGCAGGGGGGGAACACTGAAGCTTTCTTT. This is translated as CASSFGQGGNTEAFF.